One sample yielded the 27 T cell receptor beta chains listed below, sequenced in a study of Graves' ophthalmopathy and Graves' hyperthyroidism. As the template, RNA transcripts were used to amplify TCR beta CDR3 regions. RT-PCR was first run with HTBI primers, then multiplex PCR in a second round. From the multiplex PCR reads, TCRdb called clonotypes with MiXCR, one entry per CDR3 protein. The data show a few hundred thousand distinct CDR3 sequences, roughly 20% seen once. Sequencing was performed on peripheral blood. Receptor source: a young woman with stable Graves' hyperthyroidism.

This clonotype is a singleton in its sample. The chain uses TRBV11-2 and TRBJ2-5; weak D call: TRBD2 (6 bases). The CDR3 sequence is 12 residues long. V was clipped by 7 bases and J by 5 bases, with 11 bases between them. Germline values: CDR1 SGHAT, CDR2 FQNNGV. The CDR3 nucleotides are TGTGCCAGCACGGGGGATACGGAGACCCAGTACTTC. Amino acids: CASTGDTETQYF.

This clonotype was observed at least ten times. The rearrangement uses TRBV28 and TRBJ2-7; tentative D call: TRBD1 (5 bases). This CDR3 region has 14 residues. CDR1 is MDHEN, CDR2 SYDVKM, per germline. V dropped 1 base and J dropped 0 bases, with 7 bases sitting between them. The CDR3 DNA reads as TGTGCCAGCAGTTTATTACAGGTCTCCTACGAGCAGTACTTC. This codes for CASSLLQVSYEQYF.

This clonotype has ten or more counts. The chain carries TRBV2 and TRBJ1-1; D is possibly TRBD1 (5 bases). Germline CDR1 reads SNHLY; CDR2 reads FYNNEI. Trimming removed 4 bases from V and 1 base from J, with 10 bases in between. The CDR3 is 14 amino acids. The CDR3 coding sequence is TGTGCCAGCAGTGTGTTACAGGAGAACACTGAAGCTTTCTTT. This encodes CASSVLQENTEAFF.

The chain couples TRBV6-1 to TRBJ1-1, with D possibly TRBD1 on 6 matching bases. The V gene lost 6 bases and the J gene lost 5 bases, with 13 bases spanning the gap. The CDR3 runs to 13 residues. CDR1 MNHNS and CDR2 SASEGT come from the germline V gene. The CDR3: CASRRLGGTEAFF. The CDR3 region has the DNA TGTGCCAGCAGGAGATTAGGGGGAACTGAAGCTTTCTTT.

Many counts were recorded for this clonotype. This rearrangement joins TRBV12-3 or TRBV12-4 to TRBJ2-2; 7 bases line up with TRBD2. This CDR3 comprises 18 residues. V trimming: 6 bases; J trimming: 7 bases; junction bases outside the gene matches: 20. The CDR3 protein is CASRSRGVWGTRDGELFF. The CDR3 coding sequence is TGTGCCAGCAGGAGTCGGGGGGTGTGGGGGACGAGGGACGGGGAGCTGTTTTTT.

This clonotype was counted a few times. This chain links TRBV4-3 with TRBJ2-5; 9 positions match TRBD2. CDR3 length: 14 amino acids. Per the germline V gene, CDR1 is LGHNA and CDR2 is YSLEER. The V segment lost 6 bases and the J segment 3 bases; nucleotides outside the gene matches: 5. Here the CDR3 DNA reads TGCGCCAGCAGTTCGGGACTAGCAGAAGAGACCCAGTACTTC. Translating gives CASSSGLAEETQYF.

This clonotype has ten or more counts. This chain links TRBV20-1 with TRBJ2-7, with 9 bases aligning to TRBD2. Germline CDR1 and CDR2: DFQATT and SNEGSKA (reference sequence). The CDR3 contains 16 residues. With V trimmed by 0 bases and J by 4 bases, 10 bases remained unmatched. CDR3 DNA sequence: TGCAGTGCTAGAGAGCTTTTCGGGACTAGCCATTACGAGCAGTACTTC. Its protein is CSARELFGTSHYEQYF.

The rearrangement links TRBV27 to TRBJ2-5, with 12 nucleotides matching TRBD1. Germline V gene sequence: CDR1 MNHEY, CDR2 SMNVEV (reference sequence). The length of the CDR3 is 15 residues. With 7 bases clipped from V and 6 bases from J, the junction kept 9 bases outside the gene matches. CDR3 nucleotides: TGTGCCAGCAACCCGGGACAGGGGGCTGTAAAGACCCAGTACTTC. Translated: CASNPGQGAVKTQYF.

At least ten counts were recorded for this clonotype. The chain combines TRBV2 with TRBJ2-7; 9 bases agree with TRBD1. This CDR3 is built from 13 residues. V was pared by 4 bases and J by 6 bases, with 4 bases of the junction left unmatched. The germline V gene has CDR1 SNHLY and CDR2 FYNNEI. The CDR3: CASSVMGQGEQYF. Written as DNA, the CDR3 is TGTGCCAGCAGTGTAATGGGACAGGGCGAGCAGTACTTC.

At least ten counts were recorded for this clonotype. The V and J genes are TRBV7-8 and TRBJ2-4; the D gene is possibly TRBD1 (6 bases). The V gene's germline CDR1 is SGHVS and CDR2 FQNEAQ. CDR3 length: 17 residues. Deletions cut 4 bases from V and 1 base from J, with 17 bases between. The CDR3 nucleotides read TGTGCCAGCAGCTACAGCGTAAACCAGGGGGCCAAAAACATTCAGTACTTC. This codes for CASSYSVNQGAKNIQYF.

This clonotype was counted many times. CDR3 loop: CSARDSAGSEAFF. CDR3 coding DNA: TGCAGTGCTAGAGATTCGGCAGGGAGTGAAGCTTTCTTT. V usage is TRBV20-1 and J usage is TRBJ1-1, with D perhaps matching TRBD1 (5 bases). V dropped 0 bases and J dropped 7 bases, with 12 bases sitting between them. Germline V gene lookup returns CDR1 DFQATT and CDR2 SNEGSKA (reference sequence). This CDR3 contains 13 residues.

This clonotype appeared many times. The V and J genes are TRBV6-2 or TRBV6-3 and TRBJ2-3; no reliable D call. The CDR3 is made up of 17 amino acids. Trimming removed 2 bases at V and 0 bases at J, with 15 bases between. Germline-derived CDR1 and CDR2 are MNHEY and SVGEGT. As DNA, the CDR3 is TGTGCCAGCAGTTACGCGAACGGGCGTCCTAGCACAGATACGCAGTATTTT. Protein: CASSYANGRPSTDTQYF.

This chain connects TRBV30 to TRBJ1-1; a weak D match, TRBD1 (6 bases). Germline CDR1 and CDR2: GTSNPN and SVGIG (reference sequence). The CDR3 consists of 13 residues. CDR3 protein: CALAGGRNTEAFF. The CDR3 nucleotides are TGTGCATTGGCGGGGGGCCGGAACACTGAAGCTTTCTTT.

In its sample, this clonotype was seen many times. The chain recombines TRBV6-1 with TRBJ2-2; D not resolved. The CDR3 spans 15 residues. The ends were cut back, 6 bases at V and 1 base at J, with 12 bases in the middle. Germline values: CDR1 MNHNS, CDR2 SASEGT. The CDR3 DNA is TGTGCCAGCAGATTCCGGGTCCAGAACACCGGGGAGCTGTTTTTT. Translating it yields CASRFRVQNTGELFF.

This clonotype has ten or more counts. This sequence joins TRBV11-2 and TRBJ1-2; 7 nucleotides agree with TRBD1. The germline gives CDR1 SGHAT, CDR2 FQNNGV. The CDR3 loop spans 17 amino acids. Germline trimming cut 5 bases from V and 2 bases from J; bases unmatched to any gene: 14. Here the CDR3 reads CASSPRGQDSLNYGYTF. For the CDR3, the DNA is TGTGCCAGCAGCCCGCGTGGACAGGATAGTTTAAACTATGGCTACACCTTC.

This clonotype was found many times. The chain carries TRBV28 and TRBJ2-7, with D hard to call. Trimming cost V 7 bases and J 0 bases, with 4 bases left between them. CDR1 and CDR2 (germline): MDHEN, SYDVKM. The CDR3 has 11 amino acids. The DNA of the CDR3 is TGTGCCAGCAAGAGCTCCTACGAGCAGTACTTC. Protein: CASKSSYEQYF.

The table lists this clonotype with many counts. This sequence joins TRBV9 and TRBJ1-6; D is undetermined. CDR3 size: 14 residues. Germline CDR1 reads SGDLS; CDR2 reads YYNGEE. V was cut by 4 bases and J by 7 bases, with 12 bases left in between. CDR3 amino acids: CASSTRDVNSPLHF. In DNA, the CDR3 is TGTGCCAGCAGCACCCGGGATGTAAATTCACCCCTCCACTTT.

This clonotype was seen many times. The gene calls are TRBV20-1 and TRBJ2-5; D gene unclear. CDR3 length: 12 amino acids. The germline V gene has CDR1 DFQATT and CDR2 SNEGSKA (reference sequence). V lost 1 base, J lost 2 bases, and 5 bases lay in between. In DNA form, the CDR3 reads TGCAGTGCTAGAGGAGATCAAGAGACCCAGTACTTC. Translated: CSARGDQETQYF.

This clonotype was detected once. This chain uses TRBV6-1 with TRBJ2-7, with TRBD2 identical over 11 bases. This CDR3 region has 13 residues. Germline loops: CDR1 MNHNS, CDR2 SASEGT. With 11 bases clipped from V and 0 bases from J, the junction kept 3 bases outside the gene matches. CDR3 region: CASLAGGSYEQYF. The CDR3, as DNA: TGTGCCTCCCTAGCGGGGGGCTCCTACGAGCAGTACTTC.

This clonotype showed up just a few times. A much larger clone lies one base from this, so it may be a read error. This sequence joins TRBV27 and TRBJ2-7; D unclear. Trimming removed 0 bases from V and 2 bases from J, with 14 bases in between. The germline V gene encodes CDR1 MNHEY and CDR2 SMNVEV (reference sequence). The CDR3 spans 16 residues. CDR3 DNA: TGTGCCAGCAGTTTATCAGGCGTCAGGTGGACCTACGAGCAGTACTTC. Its translation is CASSLSGVRWTYEQYF.

The table lists this clonotype with many counts. This chain links TRBV24-1 with TRBJ2-5; the D is unclear. Germline V lookup: CDR1 KGHDR, CDR2 SFDVKD. This CDR3 has 13 residues. The V gene lost 7 bases and the J gene lost 0 bases, with 8 bases spanning the gap. CDR3 sequence reads: CATSTGYQETQYF. The DNA for the CDR3 is TGTGCCACCAGCACTGGGTACCAAGAGACCCAGTACTTC.

This clonotype was counted a few times. V is TRBV12-3 or TRBV12-4 and J is TRBJ1-3, with 9 bases identical to TRBD1. This CDR3 region has 19 residues. Germline trimming cut 3 bases from V and 0 bases from J; bases unmatched to any gene: 12. The CDR3 spells CASSFVRDRALFSGNTIYF. DNA of the CDR3: TGTGCCAGCAGTTTCGTCCGGGACAGGGCCTTATTCTCTGGAAACACCATATATTTT.

This clonotype was detected ten times or more. V usage is TRBV27 and J usage is TRBJ1-2, with TRBD1 identical over 7 bases. V was pared by 3 bases and J by 14 bases, with 12 bases of the junction left unmatched. The CDR3 spans 13 residues. Per germline, CDR1 MNHEY and CDR2 SMNVEV (reference sequence). For the CDR3, the DNA is TGTGCCAGCAGTTTCTTTGAAGGGGGCGCATCTACCTTC. Protein: CASSFFEGGASTF.

This clonotype occurred many times. The chain carries TRBV15 and TRBJ2-5, with D tentatively TRBD2 (6 bases). Deletions cut 6 bases from V and 6 bases from J, with 29 bases between. CDR1 is LNHNV and CDR2 is YYDKDF in the germline V gene (reference sequence). The CDR3 is 18 amino acids. CDR3 in DNA: TGTGCCACCAGGAGGGGCGGGGAGAGCGGTGTAGGAGGGAAGACCCAGTACTTC. Translated: CATRRGGESGVGGKTQYF.

This clonotype was observed at least ten times. The genes are TRBV7-2 and TRBJ2-7, with D maybe TRBD1 (5 bases). CDR3 length equals 14 residues. The germline V gene encodes CDR1 SGHTA and CDR2 FQGNSA. V was pared by 3 bases and J by 3 bases, with 12 bases between. The CDR3 DNA follows: TGTGCCAGCAGCTTGTTCCAGGGTGACTACGAGCAGTACTTC. Its translation is CASSLFQGDYEQYF.

The chain links TRBV10-3 to TRBJ2-5; TRBD1 agrees at 11 bases. The ends lost 6 bases at V and 1 base at J; junction bases unmatched: 1. This CDR3 is built from 14 residues. CDR1 and CDR2 from the germline V gene are ENHRY and SYGVKD. DNA of the CDR3: TGTGCCATCAGCGGGACAGGGGGCCAAGAGACCCAGTACTTC. It specifies CAISGTGGQETQYF.

This clonotype was observed at least ten times. The DNA is omitted, as the CDR3 cannot be located on it reliably, and the CDR3 follows TCRdb's listing. J is TRBJ2-5 and V is TRBV6-5; the D call of TRBD1 is as the table states it, not checked on the DNA. The CDR3 has 16 amino acids, counting both end residues. Germline-derived CDR1 and CDR2 are MNHEY and SVGAGI. This CDR3 is CASSSSGQGFQETQYF.